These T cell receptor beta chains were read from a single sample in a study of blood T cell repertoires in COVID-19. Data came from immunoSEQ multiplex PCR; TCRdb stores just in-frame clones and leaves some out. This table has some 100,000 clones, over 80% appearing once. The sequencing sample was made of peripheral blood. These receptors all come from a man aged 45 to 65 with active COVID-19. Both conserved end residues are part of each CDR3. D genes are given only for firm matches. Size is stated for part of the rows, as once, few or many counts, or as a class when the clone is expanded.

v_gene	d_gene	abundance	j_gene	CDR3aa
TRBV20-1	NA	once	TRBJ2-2	CSASPSAVNGELFF
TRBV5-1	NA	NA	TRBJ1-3	CASSLSGFGSSGNTIYF
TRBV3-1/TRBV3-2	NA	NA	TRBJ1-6	CASSQGGPYNSPLHF
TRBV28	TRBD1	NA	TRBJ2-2	CASRTGVNGELFF
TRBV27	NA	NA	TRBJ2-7	CASSPRTLSLSSYEQYF
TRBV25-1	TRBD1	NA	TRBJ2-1	CASSKQGVGDNEQFF
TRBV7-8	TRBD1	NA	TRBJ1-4	CASSLARTGGGEKLFF
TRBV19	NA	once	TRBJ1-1	CASSKWEGQMNTEAFF
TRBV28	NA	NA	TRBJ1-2	CASSLSSQGTYGYTF
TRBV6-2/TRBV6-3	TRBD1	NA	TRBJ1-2	CASSFGQGSGYTF
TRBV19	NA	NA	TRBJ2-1	CASSIQSGVREQFF
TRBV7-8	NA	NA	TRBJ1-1	CASSIWGGTEAFF
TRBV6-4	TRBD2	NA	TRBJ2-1	CASSDSFGGRAVNEQFF
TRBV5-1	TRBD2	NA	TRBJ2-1	CASSPRGAGAYNEQFF
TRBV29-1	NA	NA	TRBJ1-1	CSVGQENTEAFF
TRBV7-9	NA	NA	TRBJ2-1	CASRPEGVGNNEQFF
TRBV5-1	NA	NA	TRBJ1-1	CASSRWGTSGSTEAFF
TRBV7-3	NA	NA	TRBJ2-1	CASSQDRDNEQFF
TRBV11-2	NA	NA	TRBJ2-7	CASSLGPGEQYF
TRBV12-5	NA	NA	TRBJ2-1	CASGKGGTNNEQFF
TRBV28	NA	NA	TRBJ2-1	CASSLPGTTNEQFF
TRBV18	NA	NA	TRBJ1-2	CASSKSGSDGYTF
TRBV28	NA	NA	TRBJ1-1	CASTIPQGGTEAFF
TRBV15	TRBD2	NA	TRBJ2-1	CATSTGLAVYNEQFF
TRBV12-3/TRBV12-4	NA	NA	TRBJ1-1	CASSPTGNTEAFF
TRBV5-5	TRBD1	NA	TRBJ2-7	CASSLSDRALYEQYF
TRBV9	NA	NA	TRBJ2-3	CASSRNSGLADTQYF
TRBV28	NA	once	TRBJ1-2	CASTPGADPYGYTF
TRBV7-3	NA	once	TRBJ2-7	CASSLTVRDCHEQYF
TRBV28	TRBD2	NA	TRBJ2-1	CATGTSGTSYNEQFF
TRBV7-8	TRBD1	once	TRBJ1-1	CASSPGGMNTEAFF
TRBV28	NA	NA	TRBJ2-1	CASSLSGVPSGEQFF
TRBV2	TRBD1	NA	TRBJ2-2	CASRATGITTGELFF
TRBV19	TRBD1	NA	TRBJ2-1	CASSDRGHYNEQFF
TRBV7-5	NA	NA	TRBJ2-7	CARSFVLAGGEQYF
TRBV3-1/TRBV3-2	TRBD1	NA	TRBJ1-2	CASSRDRGYGYTF
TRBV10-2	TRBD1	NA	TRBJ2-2	CASRPGQGPNTGELFF
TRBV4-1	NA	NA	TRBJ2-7	CASSQDRAGVYEQYF
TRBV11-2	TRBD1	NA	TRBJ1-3	CASSPGDRVSGNTIYF